The source of this TCR beta chain is a study of blood T cell repertoires in COVID-19. Study at large: Sites across the United States, Italy and Spain contributed samples from acute and convalescent COVID-19.

Germline loops: CDR1 SGHRS, CDR2 YFSETQ. V was clipped by 3 bases and J by 2 bases; unmatched bases: 5. There are 15 residues in the CDR3. Study processing details: Cell counts per sample came from amplifying reference gene primers. The data were produced by immunoSEQ multiplex PCR, yet TCRdb's version contains in-frame clones alone and is incomplete. V and J calls and clone size follow that table, whereas D and trimming were derived from the DNA. The table shows 250,000 to 300,000 clones, with around 86% occurring only once. Participants reported their clinical history, and cohort assignment relied on those reports. Cohort 3 recovered donors had two negative PCRs, clearance, or symptom resolution.

This clonotype was sampled from a young man who had recovered from COVID-19. The chain combines TRBV5-1 with TRBJ1-3; 7 bases fit TRBD1. The sample was PBMCs or T cells enriched from blood (not recorded which). The CDR3 protein is CASSSATGTGNTIYF. The CDR3 nucleotides read TGCGCCAGCAGCTCGGCGACAGGGACTGGAAACACCATATATTTT. Looking up the rest from reference TRBV5-1 and TRBJ1-3 gives the full variable domain: KAGVTQTPRYLIKTRGQQVTLSCSPISGHRSVSWYQQTPGQGLQFLFEYFSETQRNKGNFPGRFSGRQFSNSRSEMNVSTLELGDSALYLCASSSATGTGNTIYFGEGSWLTVV.